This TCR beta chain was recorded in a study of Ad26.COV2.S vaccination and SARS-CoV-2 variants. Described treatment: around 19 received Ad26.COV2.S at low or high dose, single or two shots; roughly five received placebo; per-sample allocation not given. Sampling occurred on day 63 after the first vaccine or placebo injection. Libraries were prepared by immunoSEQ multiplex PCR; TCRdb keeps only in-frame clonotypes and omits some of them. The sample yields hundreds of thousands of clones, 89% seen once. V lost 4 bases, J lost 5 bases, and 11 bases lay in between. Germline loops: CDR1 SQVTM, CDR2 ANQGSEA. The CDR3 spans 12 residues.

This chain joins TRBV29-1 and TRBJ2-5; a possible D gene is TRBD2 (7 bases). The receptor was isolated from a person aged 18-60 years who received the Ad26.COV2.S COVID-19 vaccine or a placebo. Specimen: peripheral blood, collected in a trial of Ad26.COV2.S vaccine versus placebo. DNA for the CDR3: TGCAGCGTTGGGGGGGGCATGGAGACCCAGTACTTC. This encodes CSVGGGMETQYF.